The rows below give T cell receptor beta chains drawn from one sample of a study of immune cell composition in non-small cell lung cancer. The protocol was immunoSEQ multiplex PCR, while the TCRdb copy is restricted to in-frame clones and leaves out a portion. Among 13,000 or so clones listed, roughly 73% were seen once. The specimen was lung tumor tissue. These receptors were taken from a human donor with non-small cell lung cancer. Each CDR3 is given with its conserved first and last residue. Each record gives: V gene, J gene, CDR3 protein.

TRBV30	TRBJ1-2	CAWRLTLGGGYTF
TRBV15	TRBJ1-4	CATSSTRRGTTNEKLFF
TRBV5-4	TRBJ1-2	CASSARSGTAVDYGYTF
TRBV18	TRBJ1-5	CASSPSTGGHQPQHF
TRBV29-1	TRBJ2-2	CSVVSGFTGELFF
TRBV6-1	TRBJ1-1	CASSERTGGKTEAFF
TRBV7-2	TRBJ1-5	CASSLRQGPNQPQHF
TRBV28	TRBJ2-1	CASQGGTSRSNEQFF
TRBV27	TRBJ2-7	CASSPRGWHEQYF
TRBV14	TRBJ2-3	CASSQELVRADTQYF
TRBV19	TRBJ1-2	CASRPPWDRGHYGYTF
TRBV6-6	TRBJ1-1	CASSDTGNTEAFF
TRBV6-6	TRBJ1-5	CASSSSTLNQPQHF
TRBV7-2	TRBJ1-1	CASSLFERAEAFF
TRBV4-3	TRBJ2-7	CASSQDSIQGASHGRSYEQYF
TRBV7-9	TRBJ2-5	CASSLDGLLAGPETQYF
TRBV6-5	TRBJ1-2	CASSRTGPNYGYTF
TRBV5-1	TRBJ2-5	CASSRGTGGETQYF
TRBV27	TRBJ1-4	CASRRTAIPGGEKLFF
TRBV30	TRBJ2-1	CASSSADNEQFF
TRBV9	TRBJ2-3	CASSVATSSGGELDTQYF
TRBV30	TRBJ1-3	CAWSTVREDTIYF
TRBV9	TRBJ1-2	CASSTRQEHGYTF
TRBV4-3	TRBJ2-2	CASSQGREGRELFF
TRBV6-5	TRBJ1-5	CASSESGNQPQHF
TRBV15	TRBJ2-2	CATSRDRGNGELFF
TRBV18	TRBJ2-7	CASSPIGTANYEQYF
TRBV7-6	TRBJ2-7	CASSLSDRGPGYYYEQYF
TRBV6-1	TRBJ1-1	CASRRDRGGTEAFF
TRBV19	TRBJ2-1	CASSFLDSSGNEQFF
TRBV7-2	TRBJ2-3	CASSSSGGGQYF
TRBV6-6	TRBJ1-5	CASSYYRVSNQPQHF
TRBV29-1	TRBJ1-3	CSVGGSPGNTIYF
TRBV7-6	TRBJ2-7	CASSLGDRVYEQYF
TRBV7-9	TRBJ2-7	CASRKTGNEQYF
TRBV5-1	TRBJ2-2	CASSKLGTSGRSTGELFF
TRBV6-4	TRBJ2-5	CASRGLPQETQYF
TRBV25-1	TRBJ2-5	CASSDRKGSKETQYF
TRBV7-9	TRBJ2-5	CASTVRTGETQYF
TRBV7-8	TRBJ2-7	CASGGGLRGWEQYF
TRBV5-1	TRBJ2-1	CASSLDPAGLAVFF
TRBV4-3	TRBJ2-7	CASSSRLAGGPGYEQYF
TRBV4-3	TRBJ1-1	CASSRVRNTEAFF
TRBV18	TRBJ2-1	CASSPAGTGGFNEQFF